The clone carrying this TCR beta chain was observed a single time. This specimen belongs to a study of shared clonotypes between healthy human individuals. Only in-frame clones appear in the TCRdb table, and some are missing; sequencing was by immunoSEQ multiplex PCR. The data show roughly 660,000 clones, with 90% seen just once and 34% held by the top ten. Germline V gene data show CDR1 as LNHDA and CDR2 as SQIVND (reference sequence). Germline trimming cut 0 bases from V and 4 bases from J; bases unmatched to any gene: 4. The CDR3 length is 17 residues. This chain connects TRBV19 to TRBJ2-2, with TRBD1 identical over 11 bases. The source of this sequence is a man younger than 30 in good health. Some clones in this sample may be carry-over from other donors' samples. The material sequenced was memory CD8+ T cells from PBMCs. Subset of the sample: CD45RO+ cells pooled with CCR7-negative TemRA cells. CDR3 bases: TGTGCCAGTAGTATAGATTTTGGGACAGGGGGCACCGGGGAGCTGTTTTTT. Translating gives CASSIDFGTGGTGELFF.